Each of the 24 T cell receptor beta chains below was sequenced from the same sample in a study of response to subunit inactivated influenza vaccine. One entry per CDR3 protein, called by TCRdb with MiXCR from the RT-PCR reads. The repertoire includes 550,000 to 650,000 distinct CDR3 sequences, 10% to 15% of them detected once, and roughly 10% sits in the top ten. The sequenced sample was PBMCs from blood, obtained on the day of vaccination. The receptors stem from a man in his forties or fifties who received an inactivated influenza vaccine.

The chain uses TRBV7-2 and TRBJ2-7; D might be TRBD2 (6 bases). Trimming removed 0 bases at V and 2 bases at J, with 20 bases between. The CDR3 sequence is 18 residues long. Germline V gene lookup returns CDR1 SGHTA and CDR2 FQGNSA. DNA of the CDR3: TGTGCCAGCAGCTTAGCAAGGACCTTGGGACTCATGACCTACGAGCAGTACTTC. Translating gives CASSLARTLGLMTYEQYF.

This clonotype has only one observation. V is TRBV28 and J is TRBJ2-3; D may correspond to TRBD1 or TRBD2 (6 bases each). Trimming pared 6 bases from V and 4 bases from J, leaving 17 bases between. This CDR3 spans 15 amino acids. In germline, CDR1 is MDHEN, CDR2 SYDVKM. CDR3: CASRKGGFGADTQYF. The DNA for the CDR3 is TGTGCCAGCAGGAAGGGGGGATTCGGCGCAGATACGCAGTATTTT.

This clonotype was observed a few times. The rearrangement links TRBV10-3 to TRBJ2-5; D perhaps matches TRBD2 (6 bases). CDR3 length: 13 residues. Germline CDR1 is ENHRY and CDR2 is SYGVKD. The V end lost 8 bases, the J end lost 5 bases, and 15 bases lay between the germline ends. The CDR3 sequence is CAIAQRREETQYF. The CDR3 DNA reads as TGTGCCATCGCCCAAAGGAGGGAGGAGACCCAGTACTTC.

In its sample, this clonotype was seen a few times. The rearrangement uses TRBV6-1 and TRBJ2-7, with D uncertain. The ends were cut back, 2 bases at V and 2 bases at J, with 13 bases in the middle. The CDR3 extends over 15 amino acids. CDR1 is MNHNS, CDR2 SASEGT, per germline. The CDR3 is CASSEYWDGPYEQYF. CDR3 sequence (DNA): TGTGCCAGCAGTGAATATTGGGATGGGCCCTACGAGCAGTACTTC.

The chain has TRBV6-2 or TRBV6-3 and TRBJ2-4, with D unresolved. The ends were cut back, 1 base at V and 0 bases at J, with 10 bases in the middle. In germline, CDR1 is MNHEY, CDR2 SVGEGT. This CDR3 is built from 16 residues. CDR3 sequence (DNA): TGTGCCAGCAGTTACTACGGACCATTAGCCAAAAACATTCAGTACTTC. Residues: CASSYYGPLAKNIQYF.

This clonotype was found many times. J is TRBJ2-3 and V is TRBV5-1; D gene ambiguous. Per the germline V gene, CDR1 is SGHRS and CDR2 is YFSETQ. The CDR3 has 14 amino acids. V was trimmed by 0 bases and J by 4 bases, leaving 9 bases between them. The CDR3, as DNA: TGCGCCAGCAGCTTGGTAGGCGCGCCAGATACGCAGTATTTT. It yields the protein CASSLVGAPDTQYF.

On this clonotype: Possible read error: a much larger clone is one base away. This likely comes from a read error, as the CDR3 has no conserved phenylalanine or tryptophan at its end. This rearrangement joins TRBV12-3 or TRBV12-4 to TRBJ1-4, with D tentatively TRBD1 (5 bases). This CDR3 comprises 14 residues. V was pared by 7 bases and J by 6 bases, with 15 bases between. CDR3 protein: CASTLRGGYEKLFI. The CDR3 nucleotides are TGTGCCAGCACCCTTAGGGGCGGTTATGAAAAACTGTTTATT.

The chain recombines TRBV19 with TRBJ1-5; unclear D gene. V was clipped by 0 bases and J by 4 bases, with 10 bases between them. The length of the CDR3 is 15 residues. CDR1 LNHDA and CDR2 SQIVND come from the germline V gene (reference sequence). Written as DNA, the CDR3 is TGTGCCAGTAGTATAGAGGGCTGGGAAAATCAGCCCCAGCATTTT. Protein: CASSIEGWENQPQHF.

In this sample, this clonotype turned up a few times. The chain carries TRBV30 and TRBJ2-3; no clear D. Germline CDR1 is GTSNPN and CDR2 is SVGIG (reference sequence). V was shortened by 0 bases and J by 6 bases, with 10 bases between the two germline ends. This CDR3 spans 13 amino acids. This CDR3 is CAWSVNLGDTQYF. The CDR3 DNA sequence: TGTGCCTGGAGTGTAAACTTAGGTGATACGCAGTATTTT.

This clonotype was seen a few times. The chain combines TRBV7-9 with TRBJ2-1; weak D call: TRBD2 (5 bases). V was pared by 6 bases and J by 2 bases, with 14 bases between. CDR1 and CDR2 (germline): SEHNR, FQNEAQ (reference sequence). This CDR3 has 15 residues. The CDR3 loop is CASSRGLETYNEQFF. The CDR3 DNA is TGTGCCAGCAGTCGCGGACTGGAGACCTACAATGAGCAGTTCTTC.

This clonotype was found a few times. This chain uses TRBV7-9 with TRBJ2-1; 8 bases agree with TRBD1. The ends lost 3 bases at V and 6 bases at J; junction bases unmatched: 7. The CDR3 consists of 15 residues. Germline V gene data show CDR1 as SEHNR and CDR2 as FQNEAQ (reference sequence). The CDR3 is CASSLAGQVSNEQFF. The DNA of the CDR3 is TGTGCCAGCAGCTTGGCGGGACAGGTCAGCAATGAGCAGTTCTTC.

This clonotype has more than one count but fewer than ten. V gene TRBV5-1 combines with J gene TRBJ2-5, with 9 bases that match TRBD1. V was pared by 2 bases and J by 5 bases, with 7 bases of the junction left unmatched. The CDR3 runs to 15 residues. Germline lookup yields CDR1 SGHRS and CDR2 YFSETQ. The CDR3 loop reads CASSFGDREVETQYF. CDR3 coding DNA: TGCGCCAGCAGCTTCGGGGACAGGGAAGTGGAGACCCAGTACTTC.

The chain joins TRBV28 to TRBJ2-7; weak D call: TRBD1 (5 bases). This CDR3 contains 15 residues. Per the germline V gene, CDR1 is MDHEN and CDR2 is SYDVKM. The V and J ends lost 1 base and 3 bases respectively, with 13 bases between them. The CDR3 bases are TGTGCCAGCAGTTTATTTGCTCAGGGTTACTACGAGCAGTACTTC. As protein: CASSLFAQGYYEQYF. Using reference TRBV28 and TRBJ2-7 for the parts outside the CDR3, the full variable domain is DVKVTQSSRYLVKRTGEKVFLECVQDMDHENMFWYRQDPGLGLRLIYFSYDVKMKEKGDIPEGYSVSREKKERFSLILESASTNQTSMYLCASSLFAQGYYEQYFGPGTRLTVT.

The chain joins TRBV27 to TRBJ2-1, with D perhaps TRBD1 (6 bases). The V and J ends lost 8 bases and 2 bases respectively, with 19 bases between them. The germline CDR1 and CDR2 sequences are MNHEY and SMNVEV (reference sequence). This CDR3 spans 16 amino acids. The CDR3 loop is CASRAYRGGAYNEQFF. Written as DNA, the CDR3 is TGTGCCAGCCGGGCGTATCGAGGGGGAGCCTACAATGAGCAGTTCTTC.

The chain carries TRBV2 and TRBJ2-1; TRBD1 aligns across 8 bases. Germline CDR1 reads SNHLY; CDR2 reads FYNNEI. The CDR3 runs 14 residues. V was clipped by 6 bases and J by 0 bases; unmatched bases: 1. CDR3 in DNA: TGTGCCAGCAGGGGACAGGTCTCCTACAATGAGCAGTTCTTC. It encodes CASRGQVSYNEQFF.

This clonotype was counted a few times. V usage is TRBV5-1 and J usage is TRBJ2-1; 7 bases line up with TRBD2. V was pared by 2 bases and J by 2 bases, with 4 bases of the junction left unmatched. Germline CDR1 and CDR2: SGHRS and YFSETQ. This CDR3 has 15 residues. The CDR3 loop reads CASSFLAATYNEQFF. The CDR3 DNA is TGCGCCAGCAGCTTTCTAGCGGCAACCTACAATGAGCAGTTCTTC.

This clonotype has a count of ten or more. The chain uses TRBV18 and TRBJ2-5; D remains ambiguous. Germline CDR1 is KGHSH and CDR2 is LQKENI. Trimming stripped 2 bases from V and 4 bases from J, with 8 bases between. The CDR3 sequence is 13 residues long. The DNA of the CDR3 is TGTGCCAGCTCACCAGGGCCAGCAGAGACCCAGTACTTC. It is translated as CASSPGPAETQYF.

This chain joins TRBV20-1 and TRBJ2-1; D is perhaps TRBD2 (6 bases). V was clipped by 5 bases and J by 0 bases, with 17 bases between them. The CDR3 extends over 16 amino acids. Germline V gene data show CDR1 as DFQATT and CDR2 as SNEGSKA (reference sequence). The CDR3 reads CSASRTRGSSYNEQFF. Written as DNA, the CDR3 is TGCAGTGCTTCACGTACCCGGGGGTCCTCCTACAATGAGCAGTTCTTC.

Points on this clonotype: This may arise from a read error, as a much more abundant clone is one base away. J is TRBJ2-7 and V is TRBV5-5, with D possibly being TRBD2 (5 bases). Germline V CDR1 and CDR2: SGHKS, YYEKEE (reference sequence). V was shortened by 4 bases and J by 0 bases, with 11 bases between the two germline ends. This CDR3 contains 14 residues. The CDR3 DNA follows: TGTGCCAGCAGCCCGGACTGGATCTCCTACGAGCAGTACTTC. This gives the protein CASSPDWISYEQYF.

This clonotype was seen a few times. The CDR3 region has the DNA TGTGCCAGCAGCCACTCCCGAGGGGAGACCCAGTACTTC. This translates into CASSHSRGETQYF. This chain joins TRBV7-9 and TRBJ2-5; perhaps TRBD2 as D (5 bases). Germline CDR1 and CDR2: SEHNR and FQNEAQ (reference sequence). Trimming pared 5 bases from V and 5 bases from J, leaving 12 bases between. The CDR3 totals 13 residues.

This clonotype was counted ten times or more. In DNA, the CDR3 is TGTGCCAGCTCACGGACAGGGGGATTCCAGCCCCAGCATTTT. Its protein product is CASSRTGGFQPQHF. The rearrangement uses TRBV18 and TRBJ1-5, with 10 bases lining up with TRBD1. The CDR3 has 14 residues. CDR1 is KGHSH and CDR2 is LQKENI in the germline V gene. J gave up 7 bases and V 4 bases, and 4 bases lay outside the gene matches.

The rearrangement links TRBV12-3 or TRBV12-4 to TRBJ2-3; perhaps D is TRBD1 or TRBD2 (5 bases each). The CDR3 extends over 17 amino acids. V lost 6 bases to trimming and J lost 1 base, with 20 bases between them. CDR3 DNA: TGTGCCAGCAGGCCGGGCGCGTGGGGGTCCCGCACAGATACGCAGTATTTT. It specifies CASRPGAWGSRTDTQYF.

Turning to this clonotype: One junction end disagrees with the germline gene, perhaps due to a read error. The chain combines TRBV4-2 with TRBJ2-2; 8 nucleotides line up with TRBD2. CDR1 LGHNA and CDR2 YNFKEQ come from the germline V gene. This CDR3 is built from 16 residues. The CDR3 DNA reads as TGTGCCATCAGCCCCGCGGCGGGGGGATTGTCCGGGGAGCTGTTTTTT. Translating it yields CAISPAAGGLSGELFF.

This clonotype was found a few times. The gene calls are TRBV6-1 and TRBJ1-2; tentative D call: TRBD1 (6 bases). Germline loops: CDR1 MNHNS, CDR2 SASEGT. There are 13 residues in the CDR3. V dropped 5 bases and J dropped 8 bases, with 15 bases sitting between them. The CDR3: CASSPGDSGGYTF. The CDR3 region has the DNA TGTGCCAGCAGTCCAGGGGATTCGGGAGGCTACACCTTC.